This TCR beta chain stems from a study of cytomegalovirus exposure and HLA in healthy donors. Study as a whole: Among about 179 million T cells, an earlier analysis found about 110 million unique TCR beta sequences. Whole-study findings and limits: Association of about 17,000 TCR beta sequences with HLA alleles was found at 0.05 false discovery rate in a later analysis. Despite most TCR sequences being rare, some public TCRs occurred in many donors. V- and J-gene trimming in TCR beta was tied to a missense DCLRE1C variant by an analysis performed later.

As for this clone: Its antigen is not known. At one end the junction does not follow the germline gene, possibly because of a read error.

Amplification used 60 Vbeta primers and 13 Jbeta primers. TCRdb's table, derived via immunoSEQ multiplex PCR, lists solely in-frame clones and lacks some. This sample yields 180,000 or so clones, of which 77% are seen a single time; approximately 1.5% belongs to the top ten. Germline V gene data show CDR1 as LGHNA and CDR2 as YSLEER. The CDR3 contains 15 residues. This chain links TRBV4-3 with TRBJ2-7; 10 bases are shared with TRBD2. The TCR comes from a man younger than 35 in good health and CMV-seronegative. The sequencing input was PBMCs. The CDR3: CASSGRTSGSYERYF. CDR3 nucleotides: TGCGCCAGCAGCGGTCGGACTAGCGGTTCCTACGAGCGGTACTTC.